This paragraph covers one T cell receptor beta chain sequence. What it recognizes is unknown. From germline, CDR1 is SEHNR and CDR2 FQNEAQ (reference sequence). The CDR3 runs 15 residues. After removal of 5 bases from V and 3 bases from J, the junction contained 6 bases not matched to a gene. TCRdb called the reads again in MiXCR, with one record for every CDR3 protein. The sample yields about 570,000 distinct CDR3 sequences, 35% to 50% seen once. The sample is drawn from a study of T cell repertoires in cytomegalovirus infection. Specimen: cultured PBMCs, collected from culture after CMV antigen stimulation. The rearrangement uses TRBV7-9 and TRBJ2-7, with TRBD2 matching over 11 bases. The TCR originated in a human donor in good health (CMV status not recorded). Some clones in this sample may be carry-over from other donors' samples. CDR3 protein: CASSPTGLAGYEQYF. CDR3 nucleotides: TGTGCCAGCAGCCCAACAGGACTAGCGGGCTACGAGCAGTACTTC.